The clone carrying this T cell receptor beta chain occurred a few times. Its antigen remains unidentified. This specimen belongs to a study of identifying expanded T cells in peripheral blood. The study's findings and limits: Clone count variance between two-week samples rose with total template count. Over about two and four weeks, about 16 and 20 clones changed, versus more than 1 between replicates.

During the collection period, no donor immune events like infections were recorded. Here immunoSEQ multiplex PCR was the method, and the copy in TCRdb shows in-frame clones only, minus some. The repertoire holds 100,000 to 150,000 clones, with about 88% as singletons. The sequenced sample was blood. The TCR comes from a person aged 18 to 70 in good health.

Here the CDR3 DNA reads TGTGCCATCAGTGATGTTAGGGCCAGGGGCACCGGGGAGCTGTTTTTT. Protein product: CAISDVRARGTGELFF. The V gene is TRBV10-3, the J gene TRBJ2-2; D is possibly TRBD1 (6 bases). V shed 3 bases and J shed 4 bases, with 15 bases lying between them. This CDR3 has 16 amino acids. Germline loops: CDR1 ENHRY, CDR2 SYGVKD.